The rows below give T cell receptor beta chains drawn from one sample of a study of early T cells in non-severe SARS-CoV-2 infection. Each CDR3 protein gets one entry after TCRdb re-called the 5' RACE reads with MiXCR. Of around 81,000 distinct CDR3 sequences listed, more than 13% were seen once; the top ten hold 10% to 11%. The sample taken for sequencing was whole blood. The receptors originated from an adult who was a healthcare worker with PCR-confirmed SARS-CoV-2 infection or an uninfected control (not recorded which). Both conserved end residues are part of each CDR3. D genes are given only for firm matches. Part of the rows lack a size; the others show once, few, many or a class for expanded clones.

D	J	V	size	DNA	CDR3
NA	TRBJ2-5	TRBV7-6	NA	TGTGCCAGCAGCATGTATCGGACATCCCAAGAGACCCAGTACTTC	CASSMYRTSQETQYF
NA	TRBJ1-1	TRBV5-1	few	TGCGCCAGCAGCTCCCCCGCGAGGGGGTATGAAGCTTTCTTT	CASSSPARGYEAFF
TRBD2	TRBJ2-2	TRBV7-3	NA	TGTGCCAGCAGACCTGGACTAGCCGGGGAGCTGTTTTTT	CASRPGLAGELFF
NA	TRBJ1-5	TRBV7-2	few	TGTGCCAGCTCGGGGGGTAGCAATCAGCCCCAGCATTTT	CASSGGSNQPQHF
TRBD1	TRBJ1-2	TRBV19	many	TGTGCCAGTAGCCTTACAGGGGGCTGGAATGGCTACACCTTC	CASSLTGGWNGYTF
NA	TRBJ2-1	TRBV20-1	NA	TGCAGTGCTAGAGCGCCAGCGGGGACAGACAATGAGCAGTTCTTC	CSARAPAGTDNEQFF
NA	TRBJ1-2	TRBV29-1	many	TGCAGCGTTGAAGATCGGGGAGGCTACACCTTC	CSVEDRGGYTF
TRBD2	TRBJ2-1	TRBV10-3	many	TGTGCCATCCGGTCCAGCGGGGGCAATGAGCAGTTCTTC	CAIRSSGGNEQFF
NA	TRBJ2-3	TRBV3-1	NA	TGTGCCAGCAGCCAAAATACAAAAACTACGCAGTATTTT	CASSQNTKTTQYF
NA	TRBJ1-1	TRBV6-2/TRBV6-3	NA	TGTGCCAGTCGGGCGGGTATTGACACTGAAGCTTTCTTT	CASRAGIDTEAFF
TRBD2	TRBJ2-1	TRBV7-7	NA	TGTGCCAGCAGCGTGGGACTAAACAATGAGCAGTTCTTC	CASSVGLNNEQFF
TRBD1	TRBJ1-4	TRBV30	many	TGTGCCTGGCATCCTGGGACAGAATATGAAAAACTGTTTTTT	CAWHPGTEYEKLFF
NA	TRBJ2-6	TRBV12-3/TRBV12-4	NA	TGTGCCAGCAGTTTTATCGCCCCCGGGGTCTACTCTGGGGCCAACGTCCTGACTTTC	CASSFIAPGVYSGANVLTF
NA	TRBJ1-2	TRBV12-3/TRBV12-4	NA	TGTGCCAGCAGTTTATTAAGGACAGCCCCCTATGGCTACACCTTC	CASSLLRTAPYGYTF
NA	TRBJ2-3	TRBV28	NA	TGTGCCAGCAGGGGGACTGCACATGATACGCAGTATTTT	CASRGTAHDTQYF
NA	TRBJ2-6	TRBV9	few	TGTGCCAGCAGCCCCCAACAAGGCTCTGGGGCCAACGTCCTGACTTTC	CASSPQQGSGANVLTF
NA	TRBJ1-2	TRBV7-2	NA	TGTGCCAGCAGCTCCTTCCCGAGTTCCTATGGCTACACCTTC	CASSSFPSSYGYTF
NA	TRBJ2-1	TRBV12-3/TRBV12-4	few	TGTGCCAGCAGTTTAGGGACCTACAATGAGCAGTTCTTC	CASSLGTYNEQFF
NA	TRBJ2-1	TRBV30	few	TGTGCCTGGGCCCTTCAGGGCAATGAGCAGTTCTTC	CAWALQGNEQFF
NA	TRBJ1-2	TRBV6-6	NA	TGTGCCAGCAGTTACCCCACAGGGTCATATGGCTACACCTTC	CASSYPTGSYGYTF
TRBD1	TRBJ2-7	TRBV5-1	NA	TGCGCCAGCAGCGTGACAGGGGTCCACGAGCAGTACTTC	CASSVTGVHEQYF
NA	TRBJ2-1	TRBV7-3	few	TGTGCCAGCAGCTTACGAGGCAACAATGAGCAGTTCTTC	CASSLRGNNEQFF
NA	TRBJ1-1	TRBV10-3	NA	TGTGCCATCAGTGATTTCAGAGGAACTGAAGCTTTCTTT	CAISDFRGTEAFF
NA	TRBJ1-1	TRBV12-3/TRBV12-4	many	TGTGCCAGCAGTTTAGTGGCAGGCTGGGCGAACACTGAAGCTTTCTTT	CASSLVAGWANTEAFF
NA	TRBJ2-1	TRBV6-4	medium-sized	TGTGCCAGCAGTGACTCTGGGTACAATGAGCAGTTCTTC	CASSDSGYNEQFF
NA	TRBJ2-7	TRBV3-1	NA	TGTGCCAGCAGCCAAGAGGGGGAAAGGCAGTACTTC	CASSQEGERQYF
NA	TRBJ2-3	TRBV5-1	NA	TGCGCCAGCAGCTTGGGTGTACCCACAGATACGCAGTATTTT	CASSLGVPTDTQYF
NA	TRBJ2-1	TRBV12-3/TRBV12-4	few	TGTGCCAGCAGGCCTCCCGCGAGGCTAGGAAACAATGAGCAGTTCTTC	CASRPPARLGNNEQFF
NA	TRBJ2-3	TRBV20-1	few	TGCAGTGGCCCTCGGACAGAAATCACAGATACGCAGTATTTT	CSGPRTEITDTQYF
TRBD2	TRBJ2-1	TRBV6-5	few	TGTGCCAGCAGTTACGAAGCGGGGGGTAACAATGAGCAGTTCTTC	CASSYEAGGNNEQFF
NA	TRBJ2-7	TRBV5-5	NA	TGTGCCAGCAGCTTGGAGACATTCCACGAGCAGTACTTC	CASSLETFHEQYF
NA	TRBJ2-4	TRBV6-6	NA	TGTGCCAGCAGTTACGAGGGGATGTCCAAAAACATTCAGTACTTC	CASSYEGMSKNIQYF
TRBD1	TRBJ2-7	TRBV15	NA	TGTGCCACCAGCCCCTTACTGGACAGGGGAAACGAGCAGTACTTC	CATSPLLDRGNEQYF
TRBD1	TRBJ2-2	TRBV11-1	many	TGTGCCAGCAGCTTAGTCCAGGGGGACACCGGGGAGCTGTTTTTT	CASSLVQGDTGELFF
NA	TRBJ1-3	TRBV28	NA	TGTGCCAGCCTGGAATTCGGAAACACCATATATTTT	CASLEFGNTIYF
NA	TRBJ2-3	TRBV12-3/TRBV12-4	few	TGTGCCAGCAGTCCCCCGACAGACACAGATACGCAGTATTTT	CASSPPTDTDTQYF
NA	TRBJ2-2	TRBV7-2	many	TGTGCCAGCAGCTTAAGACAGCCTAACACCGGGGAGCTGTTTTTT	CASSLRQPNTGELFF
NA	TRBJ1-4	TRBV29-1	few	TGCAGCGTTGGAGAGGGGGATGAAAAACTGTTTTTT	CSVGEGDEKLFF
TRBD1	TRBJ1-1	TRBV6-4	many	TGTGCCAGCAGTCTAACAGGGGACACTGAAGCTTTCTTT	CASSLTGDTEAFF
TRBD1	TRBJ1-1	TRBV28	few	TGTGCCAGCAGTTCGGGACAGGGGATAGCTTTCTTT	CASSSGQGIAFF
TRBD2	TRBJ2-3	TRBV5-1	many	TGCGCCAGCAGCGTGGGACTAGTCGTAGATACGCAGTATTTT	CASSVGLVVDTQYF
NA	TRBJ1-6	TRBV27	many	TGTGCCAGCAGTTTCAGGCAGGGGAATTCACCCCTCCACTTT	CASSFRQGNSPLHF
NA	TRBJ1-4	TRBV29-1	NA	TGCAGCGTTGAAATTGGAGTAAGGCTGTTTTTT	CSVEIGVRLFF
NA	TRBJ2-1	TRBV29-1	many	TGCAGCGTTGTCCGGGGCTCCAGCTCCTACAATGAGCAGTTCTTC	CSVVRGSSSYNEQFF
NA	TRBJ2-1	TRBV6-2/TRBV6-3	few	TGTGCCAGCTTGGACGGGCTTCGTGGCAATGAGCAGTTCTTC	CASLDGLRGNEQFF
NA	TRBJ1-5	TRBV12-3/TRBV12-4	NA	TGTGCCAGCAGTTTAAGTGGACCCCAGCATTTT	CASSLSGPQHF
NA	TRBJ1-1	TRBV20-1	many	TGCAGTGCTAGAGGGTCGACAGGGAACACTGAAGCTTTCTTT	CSARGSTGNTEAFF
NA	TRBJ1-2	TRBV29-1	NA	TGCAGCGTTGACATTGGGACACATTATGGCTACACCTTC	CSVDIGTHYGYTF
TRBD1	TRBJ2-2	TRBV28	few	TGTGCCAGCAGCCCCGGGACAGCAATCACCGGGGAGCTGTTTTTT	CASSPGTAITGELFF
NA	TRBJ2-5	TRBV20-1	NA	TGCAGTGCCAACAGGGAAGACCAAGAGACCCAGTACTTC	CSANREDQETQYF
TRBD1	TRBJ1-1	TRBV7-9	NA	TGTGCCAGCAGCTTAGCGCCGAGGACAGGGGATGGGATAACTTTCTTT	CASSLAPRTGDGITFF